A selection of T cell receptor beta chains follows, all from one sample in a study of post-analysis software for immune sequencing data. TCRdb reanalysed the PCR reads using MiXCR and keeps one entry per CDR3 protein. This table has 380,000 or so distinct CDR3 sequences, less than 40% appearing once. The sequenced sample consisted of blood. The receptors come from a girl aged 5-17 years with multiple sclerosis. Each CDR3 is given with its conserved first and last residue. The D gene is left open where the match is weak. Only part of the rows carry a size: once, few, many, or a class if the clone is expanded.

abundance	j_gene	v_gene	d_gene	CDR3aa	CDR3nt
.	TRBJ1-1	TRBV7-2	.	CASSLSYRVVDTEAFF	TGTGCCAGCAGCTTATCGTACAGGGTTGTGGACACTGAAGCTTTCTTT
.	TRBJ1-2	TRBV5-1	.	CASSLESGYTF	TGCGCCAGCAGCTTGGAAAGTGGCTACACCTTC
.	TRBJ2-3	TRBV2	TRBD2	CATLGERGSTDTQYF	TGTGCCACCCTGGGGGAGCGGGGGAGCACAGATACGCAGTATTTT
.	TRBJ2-5	TRBV12-3/TRBV12-4	TRBD2	CASSSGGGLAGETQYF	TGTGCCAGCAGTTCGGGGGGGGGCCTCGCTGGAGAGACCCAGTACTTC
few	TRBJ2-3	TRBV7-9	.	CASTAGTPSTDTQYF	TGTGCCAGCACTGCCGGGACACCCAGCACAGATACGCAGTATTTT
.	TRBJ2-5	TRBV5-1	.	CASSLGQPGETQYF	TGCGCCAGCAGCTTGGGACAACCCGGAGAGACCCAGTACTTC
few	TRBJ2-2	TRBV6-2/TRBV6-3	.	CASSYSRRVPIRGELFF	TGTGCCAGCAGTTACTCGCGCCGGGTCCCAATTCGCGGGGAGCTGTTTTTT
.	TRBJ2-3	TRBV28	.	CASSLLNTGTAADTQYF	TGTGCCAGCAGTTTACTCAACACCGGGACGGCGGCAGATACGCAGTATTTT
.	TRBJ2-5	TRBV7-3	TRBD1	CASSAGTVRETQYF	TGTGCCAGCAGCGCCGGGACAGTCCGAGAGACCCAGTACTTC
few	TRBJ2-1	TRBV2	TRBD2	CASSVSGLPPTSSYNEQFF	TGTGCCAGCAGTGTCTCGGGACTACCCCCAACCTCCTCCTACAATGAGCAGTTCTTC
.	TRBJ2-2	TRBV20-1	.	CSARVLGGSFTGELFF	TGCAGTGCTAGAGTCCTGGGCGGGTCCTTCACCGGGGAGCTGTTTTTT
.	TRBJ2-7	TRBV20-1	TRBD2	CSARRSGGASEQYF	TGCAGTGCTAGACGGAGCGGGGGGGCGTCCGAGCAGTACTTC
.	TRBJ2-3	TRBV24-1	.	CATSDFGTPDTQYF	TGTGCCACCAGTGACTTTGGGACTCCAGATACGCAGTATTTT
few	TRBJ2-5	TRBV9	TRBD1	CASSARTGTFGETQYF	TGTGCCAGCAGCGCACGGACAGGGACCTTTGGGGAGACCCAGTACTTC
.	TRBJ2-7	TRBV30	TRBD1	CAWRGPGQSYEQYF	TGTGCCTGGAGAGGCCCGGGACAGTCCTACGAGCAGTACTTC
few	TRBJ1-1	TRBV5-1	.	CASSLARTVNTEAFF	TGCGCCAGCAGCTTGGCTAGGACAGTTAACACTGAAGCTTTCTTT
.	TRBJ1-1	TRBV20-1	.	CSASPARFEAFF	TGCAGTGCCTCCCCAGCTCGGTTCGAAGCTTTCTTT
few	TRBJ2-1	TRBV7-3	TRBD2	CASSLNRGGETEQFF	TGTGCCAGCAGCTTAAACCGGGGGGGCGAAACTGAGCAGTTCTTC
.	TRBJ1-4	TRBV20-1	.	CSARVRATNEKLFF	TGCAGTGCTAGAGTTCGGGCAACTAATGAAAAACTGTTTTTT
once	TRBJ1-6	TRBV20-1	TRBD1	CSARDGGQGHSPLHF	TGCAGTGCTAGAGATGGGGGACAGGGACATTCACCCCTCCACTTT
once	TRBJ1-1	TRBV4-3	.	CASSQYRGGTEAFF	TGCGCCAGCAGCCAATATAGGGGGGGCACTGAAGCTTTCTTT
.	TRBJ2-5	TRBV20-1	.	CSASEGRETQYF	TGCAGTGCCTCTGAGGGGCGGGAGACCCAGTACTTC
.	TRBJ1-2	TRBV6-1	TRBD1	CASSAHRDSGGYTF	TGTGCCAGCAGTGCCCACCGGGACAGTGGCGGCTACACCTTC
.	TRBJ1-1	TRBV3-1	.	CASSQIPGANTEAFF	TGTGCCAGCAGCCAAATCCCAGGGGCGAACACTGAAGCTTTCTTT
.	TRBJ2-7	TRBV19	.	CASSPGTVFYEQYF	TGTGCCAGTAGCCCCGGGACGGTTTTCTACGAGCAGTACTTC
.	TRBJ2-7	TRBV20-1	.	CSASRLASSYEQYF	TGCAGTGCTTCCCGACTCGCTAGCTCCTACGAGCAGTACTTC
.	TRBJ1-4	TRBV6-5	.	CASSVYRQINEKLFF	TGTGCCAGCAGTGTATACCGTCAGATTAATGAAAAACTGTTTTTT
.	TRBJ1-1	TRBV5-5	TRBD1	CASSSGTGLNTEAFF	TGTGCCAGCAGCTCAGGGACAGGGTTGAACACTGAAGCTTTCTTT
many	TRBJ2-3	TRBV9	TRBD2	CASRAAGGPTDTQYF	TGTGCCAGCCGCGCGGCGGGGGGGCCGACAGATACGCAGTATTTT
.	TRBJ2-7	TRBV5-6	TRBD2	CASSLNGGGPYLREQYF	TGTGCCAGCAGCTTGAACGGCGGGGGGCCGTATCTACGTGAGCAGTACTTC
.	TRBJ1-2	TRBV6-1	TRBD1	CASNPDRVSYGYTF	TGTGCCAGCAACCCGGACAGGGTATCCTATGGCTACACCTTC
few	TRBJ2-5	TRBV12-3/TRBV12-4	.	CASSWGRRLETQYF	TGTGCCAGCAGTTGGGGCCGAAGGTTGGAGACCCAGTACTTC
.	TRBJ2-1	TRBV7-2	TRBD1	CASSSPTHRGNERFF	TGTGCCAGCAGCTCACCTACTCACAGGGGAAATGAGCGGTTCTTC
few	TRBJ2-7	TRBV19	.	CASSGSGYYEQYF	TGTGCCAGTAGTGGTTCAGGATACTACGAGCAGTACTTC
.	TRBJ2-3	TRBV12-3/TRBV12-4	.	CASGPPGSLRDTQYF	TGTGCCAGCGGTCCACCGGGGTCCCTAAGGGATACGCAGTATTTT
.	TRBJ2-7	TRBV7-2	TRBD1	CASSWTRTGDNEQYF	TGTGCCAGCAGCTGGACTAGGACAGGGGACAACGAGCAGTACTTC
.	TRBJ1-2	TRBV7-2	TRBD1	CASSIPDRVNYGYTF	TGTGCCAGCAGCATACCTGACAGGGTGAACTATGGCTACACCTTC
many	TRBJ2-5	TRBV6-6	TRBD1	CASSRTGGDETQYF	TGTGCCAGCAGCAGGACAGGGGGCGATGAGACCCAGTACTTC
.	TRBJ2-3	TRBV7-9	.	CASSSEGSSTDTQYF	TGTGCCAGCAGCTCCGAAGGTTCTAGCACAGATACGCAGTATTTT
.	TRBJ2-1	TRBV20-1	.	CSAFRFGTPSYNEQFF	TGCAGTGCCTTCCGCTTCGGGACTCCTTCGTACAATGAGCAGTTCTTC
few	TRBJ2-3	TRBV18	.	CASSEGLTDTQYF	TGTGCCAGCTCAGAGGGGCTTACAGATACGCAGTATTTT
.	TRBJ2-6	TRBV6-1	.	CASSHSRSGANVLTF	TGTGCCAGCAGCCATTCTAGGTCTGGGGCCAACGTCCTGACTTTC
few	TRBJ2-1	TRBV20-1	TRBD2	CSARKLAGIYNEQFF	TGCAGTGCTAGGAAACTAGCGGGGATTTACAATGAGCAGTTCTTC
few	TRBJ2-1	TRBV20-1	TRBD1	CSASKGDRLFPNEQFF	TGCAGTGCTAGTAAGGGGGACAGATTGTTTCCCAATGAGCAGTTCTTC
few	TRBJ2-1	TRBV5-5	.	CASSLLGGMEQFF	TGTGCCAGCAGCCTGCTTGGGGGAATGGAGCAGTTCTTC
many	TRBJ2-5	TRBV7-2	.	CASRDRQETQYF	TGTGCCAGCAGAGACAGACAAGAGACCCAGTACTTC
few	TRBJ2-2	TRBV3-1	.	CASSQYLAESNTGELFF	TGTGCCAGCAGCCAATATCTAGCAGAGTCGAACACCGGGGAGCTGTTTTTT
.	TRBJ2-5	TRBV6-1	TRBD1	CASSELLTGQLSYKQYF	TGTGCCAGCAGTGAACTCTTGACAGGGCAATTGTCCTACAAGCAGTACTTC
few	TRBJ1-1	TRBV12-3/TRBV12-4	.	CASTNQVHGNTEAFF	TGTGCCAGCACCAACCAAGTTCATGGTAACACTGAAGCTTTCTTT
few	TRBJ1-4	TRBV5-6	.	CASSLMGATNEKLFF	TGTGCCAGCAGCTTGATGGGGGCGACTAATGAAAAACTGTTTTTT
.	TRBJ1-5	TRBV5-5	.	CASSWTTGVNQPQHF	TGTGCCAGCAGCTGGACGACAGGCGTGAATCAGCCCCAGCATTTT